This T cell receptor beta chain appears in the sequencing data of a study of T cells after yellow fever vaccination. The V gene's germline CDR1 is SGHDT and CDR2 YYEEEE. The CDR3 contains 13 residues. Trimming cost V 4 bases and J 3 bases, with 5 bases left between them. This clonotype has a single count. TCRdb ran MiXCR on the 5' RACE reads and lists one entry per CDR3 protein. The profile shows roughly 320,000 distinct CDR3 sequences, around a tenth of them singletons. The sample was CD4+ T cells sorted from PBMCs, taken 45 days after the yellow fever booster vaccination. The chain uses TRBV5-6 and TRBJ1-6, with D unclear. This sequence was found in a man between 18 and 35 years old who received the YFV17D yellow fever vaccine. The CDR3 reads CASSPNYNSPLHF. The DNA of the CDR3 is TGTGCCAGCAGCCCCAACTATAATTCACCCCTCCACTTT.